This TCR beta chain originates from a study of blood T cell repertoires in COVID-19. V was pared by 3 bases and J by 5 bases, with 8 bases of the junction left unmatched. The CDR3 covers 16 residues. Germline lookup yields CDR1 SGHRS and CDR2 YFSETQ. This clone was detected once. Here immunoSEQ multiplex PCR was the method, and the copy in TCRdb shows in-frame clones only, minus some. This table has 70,000 to 95,000 clones, about 90% appearing once. The rearrangement joins TRBV5-1 to TRBJ2-3, with 11 bases lining up with TRBD2. The clonotype was recovered from a man aged 50-60 years with COVID-19, enrolled during active disease. Specimen: peripheral blood. This CDR3 is CASSSHLAGGQDTQYF. The CDR3 DNA sequence: TGCGCCAGCAGCTCCCACTTAGCGGGGGGGCAAGATACGCAGTATTTT.